The clone carrying this T cell receptor beta chain has a count of ten or more. The sample belongs to a study of human T cells and chemical hapten exposure. The CDR3 extends over 16 amino acids. Looked up from germline, CDR1 is SGHTA and CDR2 is FQGNSA. Trimming left V 5 bases short and J 0 bases short, with 14 bases between. Using its own MiXCR run on the RACE reads, TCRdb lists one record per CDR3 protein. The repertoire has roughly 71,000 distinct CDR3 sequences, approximately 6.2% of them found once; the top ten carry 3.4%. Time point reported: healthy volunteer bleed at 6 weeks. Unfractionated whole blood was the source of the extracted total RNA.

The V call is TRBV7-2, the J call TRBJ2-4; D is ambiguous. Sequencing was carried out using whole blood. The TCR originated in a female donor in good health. Some clones in this sample may be carry-over from other donors' samples. CDR3 sequence: CASSPGPYLAKNIQYF. CDR3 sequence (DNA): TGTGCCAGCAGCCCCGGACCCTACCTAGCCAAAAACATTCAGTACTTC.